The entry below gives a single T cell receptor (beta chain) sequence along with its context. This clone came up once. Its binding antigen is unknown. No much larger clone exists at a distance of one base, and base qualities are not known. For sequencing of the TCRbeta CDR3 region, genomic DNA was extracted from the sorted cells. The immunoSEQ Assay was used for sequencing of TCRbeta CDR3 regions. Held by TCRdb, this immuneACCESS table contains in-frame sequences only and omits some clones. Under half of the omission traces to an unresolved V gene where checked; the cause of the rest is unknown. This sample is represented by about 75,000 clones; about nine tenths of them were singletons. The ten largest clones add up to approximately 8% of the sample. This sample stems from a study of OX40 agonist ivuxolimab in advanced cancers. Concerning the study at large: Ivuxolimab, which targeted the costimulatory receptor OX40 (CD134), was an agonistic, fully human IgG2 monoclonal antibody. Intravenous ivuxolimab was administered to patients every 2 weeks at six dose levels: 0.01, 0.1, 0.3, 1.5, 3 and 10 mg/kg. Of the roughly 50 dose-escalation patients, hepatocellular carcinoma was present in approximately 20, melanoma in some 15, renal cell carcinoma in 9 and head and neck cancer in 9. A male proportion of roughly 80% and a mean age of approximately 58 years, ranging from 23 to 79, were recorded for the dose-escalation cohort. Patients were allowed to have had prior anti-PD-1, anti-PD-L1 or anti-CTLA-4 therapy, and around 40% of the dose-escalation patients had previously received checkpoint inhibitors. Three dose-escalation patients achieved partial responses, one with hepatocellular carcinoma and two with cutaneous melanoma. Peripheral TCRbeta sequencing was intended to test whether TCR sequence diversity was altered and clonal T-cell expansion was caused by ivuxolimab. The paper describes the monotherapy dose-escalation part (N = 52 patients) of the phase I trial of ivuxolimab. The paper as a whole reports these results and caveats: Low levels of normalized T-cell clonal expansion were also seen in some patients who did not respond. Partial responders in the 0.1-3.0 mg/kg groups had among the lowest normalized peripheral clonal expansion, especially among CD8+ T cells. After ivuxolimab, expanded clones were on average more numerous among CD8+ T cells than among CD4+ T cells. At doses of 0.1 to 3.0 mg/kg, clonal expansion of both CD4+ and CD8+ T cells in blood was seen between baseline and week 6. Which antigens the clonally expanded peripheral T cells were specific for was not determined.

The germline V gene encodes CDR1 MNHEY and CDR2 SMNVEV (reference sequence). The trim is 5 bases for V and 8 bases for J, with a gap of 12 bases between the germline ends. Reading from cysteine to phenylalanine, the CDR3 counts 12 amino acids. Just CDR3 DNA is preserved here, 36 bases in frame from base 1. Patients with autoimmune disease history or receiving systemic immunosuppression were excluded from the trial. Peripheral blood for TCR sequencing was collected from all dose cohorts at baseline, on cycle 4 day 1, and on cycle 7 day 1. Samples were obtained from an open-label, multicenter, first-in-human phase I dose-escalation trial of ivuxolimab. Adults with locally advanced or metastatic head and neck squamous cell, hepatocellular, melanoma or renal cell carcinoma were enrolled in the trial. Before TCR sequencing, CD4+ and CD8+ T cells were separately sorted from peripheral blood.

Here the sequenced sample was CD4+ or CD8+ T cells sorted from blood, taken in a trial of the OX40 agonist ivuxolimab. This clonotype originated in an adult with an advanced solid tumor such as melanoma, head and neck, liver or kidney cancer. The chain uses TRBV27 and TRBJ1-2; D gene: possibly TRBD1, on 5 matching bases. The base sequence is TGTGCCAGCAGTCCTACAGGATCCGGCTACACCTTC. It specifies CASSPTGSGYTF.